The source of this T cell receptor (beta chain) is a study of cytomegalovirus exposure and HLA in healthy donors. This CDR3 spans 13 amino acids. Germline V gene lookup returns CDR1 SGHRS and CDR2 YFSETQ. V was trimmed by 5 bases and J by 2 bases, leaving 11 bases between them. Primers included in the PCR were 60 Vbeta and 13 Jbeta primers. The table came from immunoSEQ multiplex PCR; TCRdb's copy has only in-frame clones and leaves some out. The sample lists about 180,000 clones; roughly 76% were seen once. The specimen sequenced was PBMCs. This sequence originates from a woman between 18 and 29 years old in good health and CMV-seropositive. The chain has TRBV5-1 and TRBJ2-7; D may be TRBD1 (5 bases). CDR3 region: CASSGQRTYEQYF. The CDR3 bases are TGCGCCAGCAGTGGACAACGTACCTACGAGCAGTACTTC.